The present entry profiles one T cell receptor (beta chain) with its context. TRB amplification used 200 to 250 ng of peripheral blood genomic DNA. TRB was amplified by touch-down multiplex PCR, primer pools A and B combined. Each CDR3 protein gets one entry in TCRdb, which reprocessed the multiplex PCR reads and gives no DNA. Reported are about 5,000 distinct CDR3 sequences; the ten largest clones contain less than 20%. The data belong to a study of T cell clusters in autoimmune cytopenias. The CDR3 is made up of 14 amino acids. Per the germline V gene, CDR1 is LNHDA and CDR2 is SQIVND (reference sequence).

The TCR originated in a human donor with an autoimmune cytopenia or autoimmune hepatitis (not recorded which). Specimen: peripheral blood. The rearrangement joins TRBV19 to TRBJ2-5. The CDR3 is CASSIAWDQETQYF.